These 32 T cell receptor beta chains were all obtained from the same sample, sequenced in a study of patients and donors after allogeneic stem cell transplantation. TCRdb redid the calling of the RT-PCR reads with MiXCR, one entry per CDR3 protein. The sample consists of approximately 160,000 distinct CDR3 sequences, around 30% of them appearing once. Sample: blood, either unsorted or a sorted T cell fraction (not recorded which). The receptors were sampled from a human donor who was either an allogeneic HSCT recipient or a stem cell or donor lymphocyte infusion donor (not recorded which). It is not recorded whose cells these are; they may come from a transplant donor.

There are a few counts of this clonotype. This rearrangement joins TRBV10-3 to TRBJ2-1; 7 bases line up with TRBD2. Germline CDR1 is ENHRY and CDR2 is SYGVKD. This CDR3 comprises 15 residues. With 4 bases clipped from V and 0 bases from J, the junction kept 3 bases outside the gene matches. The CDR3: CAISGGGGSYNEQFF. The DNA of the CDR3 is TGTGCCATCAGTGGTGGCGGGGGCTCCTACAATGAGCAGTTCTTC.

This clonotype was seen a handful of times. V is TRBV12-3 or TRBV12-4 and J is TRBJ1-2, with a possible D match to TRBD1 (5 bases). The CDR3 has 13 amino acids. Trimming took off 3 bases at V and 3 bases at J, with 8 bases between the two ends. The CDR3 sequence: CASSLGPYYGYTF. In DNA form, the CDR3 reads TGTGCCAGCAGTTTGGGGCCGTACTATGGCTACACCTTC.

The chain joins TRBV13 to TRBJ2-2; no clear D gene. Trimming cost V 1 base and J 1 base, with 7 bases left between them. The CDR3 totals 15 residues. Germline values: CDR1 PRHDT, CDR2 FYEKMQ (reference sequence). The CDR3 DNA reads as TGTGCCAGCAGCTTAGAGGTCCAGAACACCGGGGAGCTGTTTTTT. Amino acids: CASSLEVQNTGELFF.

This clonotype appeared a few times. A much larger clone sits a single nucleotide away, making a read error possible. V and J are TRBV7-2 and TRBJ1-2; D is perhaps TRBD1 (5 bases). The length of the CDR3 is 12 residues. Per germline, CDR1 SGHTA and CDR2 FQGNSA. Deletions cut 5 bases from V and 4 bases from J, with 8 bases between. The CDR3 loop reads CASSVGTYGYTF. The CDR3 nucleotides are TGTGCCAGCAGCGTAGGGACCTATGGCTACACCTTC.

V and J are TRBV7-2 and TRBJ2-5, with 9 bases that match TRBD2. The V and J ends lost 5 bases and 1 base, in that order; junction bases with no gene match: 5. This CDR3 has 15 amino acids. Germline CDR1 and CDR2: SGHTA and FQGNSA. The CDR3 region has the DNA TGTGCCAGCAGCCGAGCGGGAGGCTTCCAAGAGACCCAGTACTTC. Protein: CASSRAGGFQETQYF. The full variable domain, with the rest looked up from reference TRBV7-2 and TRBJ2-5, is GAGVSQSPSNKVTEKGKDVELRCDPISGHTALYWYRQSLGQGLEFLIYFQGNSAPDKSGLPSDRFSAERTGGSVSTLTIQRTQQEDSAVYLCASSRAGGFQETQYFGPGTRLLVL.

The chain employs TRBV20-1 and TRBJ2-1; 12 bases map to TRBD1. V lost 6 bases and J lost 0; bases outside the gene matches: 12. There are 18 residues in the CDR3. Germline CDR1 and CDR2: DFQATT and SNEGSKA (reference sequence). The CDR3 bases are TGCAGTGCAACCGGGACAGGGGGCCTCGAGAGCTCCTACAATGAGCAGTTCTTC. Amino acid sequence: CSATGTGGLESSYNEQFF.

This clonotype showed up just a few times. The rearrangement joins TRBV6-6 to TRBJ2-1, with D unresolved. With 6 bases removed from V and 1 base from J, the gap between germline ends came to 1 base. Germline CDR1 MNHNY, CDR2 SVGAGI (reference sequence). The CDR3 loop spans 11 amino acids. The CDR3 here is CASRSYNEQFF. The CDR3 DNA is TGTGCCAGCAGGTCCTACAATGAGCAGTTCTTC.

CDR3 DNA: TGTGCCAGCAGCCCGACTAGCCCCTCAGATACGCAGTATTTT. This codes for CASSPTSPSDTQYF. This chain links TRBV7-9 with TRBJ2-3, with 7 bases aligning to TRBD2. Losses at the gene ends were 5 bases for V and 4 bases for J; bases not matched to a gene: 6. CDR1 and CDR2 (germline): SEHNR, FQNEAQ (reference sequence). There are 14 residues in the CDR3.

The chain combines TRBV6-5 with TRBJ2-1; D gene uncertain. This CDR3 is built from 15 residues. The V and J ends lost 1 base and 0 bases respectively, with 7 bases between them. Germline assignment: CDR1 MNHEY and CDR2 SVGAGI. The chain's CDR3 is CASSYYPSSYNEQFF. The CDR3 DNA is TGTGCCAGCAGTTACTACCCTAGCTCCTACAATGAGCAGTTCTTC.

This sequence joins TRBV9 and TRBJ2-5, with 9 bases fitting TRBD2. With 3 bases clipped from V and 6 bases from J, the junction kept 6 bases outside the gene matches. There are 14 residues in the CDR3. The germline CDR1 and CDR2 sequences are SGDLS and YYNGEE. The DNA of the CDR3 is TGTGCCAGCAGCGCCTCTAGCGGGATAAAGACCCAGTACTTC. Its protein is CASSASSGIKTQYF.

This clonotype has only a few counts. This sequence joins TRBV20-1 and TRBJ1-5; D ambiguous. Trimming pared 0 bases from V and 2 bases from J, leaving 5 bases between. Germline V CDR1 and CDR2: DFQATT, SNEGSKA (reference sequence). The CDR3 has 13 amino acids. In nucleotides, the CDR3 is TGCAGTGCTAGAGATATGGGCAATCAGCCCCAGCATTTT. Its protein product is CSARDMGNQPQHF.

A few counts support this clonotype. Relative to the germline gene, one junction end is altered; a read error may explain this. The V call is TRBV7-7, the J call TRBJ2-1; 9 nucleotides match TRBD2. Per germline, CDR1 SSHAT and CDR2 FNYEAQ (reference sequence). The CDR3 is made up of 16 amino acids. This CDR3 reads CASSLEAGGRYNEQFF. The CDR3 coding sequence is TGTGCTAGCAGCTTAGAAGCGGGAGGACGGTACAATGAGCAGTTCTTC.

This clonotype was picked up a small number of times. The V gene is TRBV3-1, the J gene TRBJ2-1; 7 bases agree with TRBD2. The CDR3 covers 14 residues. Per the germline V gene, CDR1 is LGHDT and CDR2 is YNNKEL (reference sequence). The junction had 0 bases not matched to a gene; V was cut back by 3 bases and J by 1 base. CDR3 amino acids: CASSHSGSYNEQFF. CDR3 nucleotides: TGTGCCAGCAGCCATAGCGGGTCCTACAATGAGCAGTTCTTC.

This chain uses TRBV7-2 with TRBJ2-2; no clear D gene. The CDR3 covers 13 residues. Looked up from germline, CDR1 is SGHTA and CDR2 is FQGNSA. V lost 5 bases and J 7 bases, leaving 11 bases between the germline ends. Here the CDR3 DNA reads TGTGCCAGCAGCCCCCACATTAACGGGGAGCTGTTTTTT. Residues: CASSPHINGELFF.

This clonotype occurred a few times. The chain employs TRBV12-3 or TRBV12-4 and TRBJ2-2; 7 nucleotides agree with TRBD2. The CDR3 has 13 amino acids. Trimming at V came to 7 bases and at J to 6 bases, leaving 5 bases not matched to a gene. The CDR3, as DNA: TGTGCCAGCACCCTACTAGCGCCCGGGGAGCTGTTTTTT. This translates into CASTLLAPGELFF.

V usage is TRBV29-1 and J usage is TRBJ2-3; tentatively, D is TRBD2 (5 bases). Trimming removed 1 base at V and 3 bases at J, with 14 bases between. This CDR3 comprises 15 residues. Per germline, CDR1 SQVTM and CDR2 ANQGSEA. The CDR3 DNA is TGCAGCGTTGAAGGAAAGGGAGATCGGACAGATACGCAGTATTTT. Protein: CSVEGKGDRTDTQYF.

The J gene is TRBJ1-1, the V gene TRBV20-1; no definite D call. V lost 3 bases and J lost 1, with 12 bases in between. Germline V gene sequence: CDR1 DFQATT, CDR2 SNEGSKA (reference sequence). The CDR3 loop spans 14 amino acids. CDR3 amino acids: CSASTGFSNTEAFF. CDR3 nucleotides: TGCAGTGCTAGTACTGGTTTCTCGAACACTGAAGCTTTCTTT.

This clonotype appeared many times. This chain links TRBV5-1 with TRBJ1-6, with D unresolved. Germline CDR1 and CDR2: SGHRS and YFSETQ. The CDR3 is made up of 14 amino acids. The ends were cut back, 4 bases at V and 8 bases at J, with 13 bases in the middle. The CDR3 coding sequence is TGCGCCAGCAGCCCCTGGGAGGGAGATTCACCCCTCCACTTT. Translating gives CASSPWEGDSPLHF.

This clonotype was seen at least ten times. The chain is built from TRBV12-3 or TRBV12-4 and TRBJ2-5; possibly TRBD2 for D (6 bases). V gave up 5 bases and J gave up 1 base, with 20 bases separating them. The CDR3 is made up of 17 amino acids. The CDR3 here is CASSQSTRTLGQETQYF. The DNA for the CDR3 is TGTGCCAGCAGTCAGTCGACTAGAACCTTGGGCCAAGAGACCCAGTACTTC.

Details on this clonotype: A much more abundant neighbour one base away suggests this may be a read error. The chain carries TRBV5-1 and TRBJ2-7, with TRBD2 matching 10 bases. V shed 2 bases and J 0 bases; nucleotides not matched to a gene: 14. Germline V gene sequence: CDR1 SGHRS, CDR2 YFSETQ. CDR3 length equals 19 residues. This CDR3 reads CASSLQPGLATKSSYEQYF. CDR3 coding DNA: TGCGCCAGCAGCTTACAACCGGGACTAGCGACCAAGAGCTCCTACGAGCAGTACTTC.

The chain employs TRBV6-2 or TRBV6-3 and TRBJ2-7; D perhaps matches TRBD1 (5 bases). From germline, CDR1 is MNHEY and CDR2 SVGEGT. The V gene lost 0 bases and the J gene lost 0 bases, with 15 bases spanning the gap. This CDR3 is 17 amino acids long. CDR3 protein: CASSYSGRVIHSYEQYF. The CDR3 nucleotides are TGTGCCAGCAGTTACTCCGGCAGGGTAATCCACTCCTACGAGCAGTACTTC.

The table lists this clonotype with a few counts. The chain joins TRBV14 to TRBJ2-7; D ambiguous. The CDR3 runs to 12 residues. The germline gives CDR1 SGHDN, CDR2 FVKESK. The V end lost 4 bases, the J end lost 8 bases, and 12 bases lay between the germline ends. CDR3 loop: CASSPDRAKQYF. CDR3 sequence (DNA): TGTGCCAGCAGCCCTGACCGCGCCAAGCAGTACTTC.

The chain combines TRBV14 with TRBJ2-5; 9 nucleotides align to TRBD2. The CDR3 has 15 residues. With V trimmed by 4 bases and J by 4 bases, 7 bases remained unmatched. CDR1 is SGHDN, CDR2 FVKESK, per germline. The CDR3 loop is CASSPRTTSGETQYF. The CDR3 nucleotides read TGTGCCAGCAGCCCCAGAACGACTAGCGGAGAGACCCAGTACTTC. Full variable domain (rest looked up from reference TRBV14 and TRBJ2-5): EAGVTQFPSHSVIEKGQTVTLRCDPISGHDNLYWYRRVMGKEIKFLLHFVKESKQDESGMPNNRFLAERTGGTYSTLKVQPAELEDSGVYFCASSPRTTSGETQYFGPGTRLLVL.

The chain recombines TRBV7-2 with TRBJ2-4; 14 positions agree with TRBD2. The CDR3 covers 16 residues. Germline V gene lookup returns CDR1 SGHTA and CDR2 FQGNSA. V lost 5 bases to trimming and J lost 1 base; unmatched junction nucleotides: 1. CDR3 in amino acids: CASSRTSGGAKNIQYF. In DNA form, the CDR3 reads TGTGCCAGCAGCCGGACTAGCGGGGGGGCCAAAAACATTCAGTACTTC.

This clonotype was recorded only once. The chain joins TRBV5-8 to TRBJ2-7; D is unclear. The V end was cut by 2 bases, the J end by 2 bases, with 8 bases between. This CDR3 region has 13 residues. Germline CDR1 SGHTS, CDR2 YDEGEE. CDR3 coding DNA: TGTGCCAGCAGCTTCGGCCAGGCCTACGAGCAGTACTTC. Translating gives CASSFGQAYEQYF.

The chain employs TRBV10-3 and TRBJ2-5, with 7 bases matching TRBD2. V shed 8 bases, J shed 1 base, and the junction held 7 bases outside the gene matches. Germline CDR1 reads ENHRY; CDR2 reads SYGVKD. The CDR3 has 14 amino acids. CDR3 region: CAIGASGLQETQYF. In nucleotides, the CDR3 is TGTGCCATCGGGGCTAGCGGACTCCAAGAGACCCAGTACTTC.

The chain joins TRBV5-8 to TRBJ2-7; the D call may be TRBD1 or TRBD2 (5 bases each). CDR1 is SGHTS and CDR2 is YDEGEE in the germline V gene. The length of the CDR3 is 15 residues. The ends were cut back, 4 bases at V and 3 bases at J, with 17 bases in the middle. The CDR3 protein is CASSNRRDGFYEQYF. The CDR3 DNA reads as TGTGCCAGCAGCAACCGCCGGGACGGGTTCTACGAGCAGTACTTC. The full variable domain, in which reference TRBV5-8 and TRBJ2-7 provide the parts outside the CDR3, is EAGVTQSPTHLIKTRGQQATLRCSPISGHTSVYWYQQALGLGLQFLLWYDEGEERNRGNFPPRFSGRQFPNYSSELNVNALELEDSALYLCASSNRRDGFYEQYFGPGTRLTVT.

This clonotype was found a few times. The chain has TRBV6-5 and TRBJ2-3; no definite D call. The germline V gene encodes CDR1 MNHEY and CDR2 SVGAGI. This CDR3 comprises 13 residues. V shed 4 bases and J shed 2 bases, with 7 bases lying between them. The CDR3 loop is CASSWLPTDTQYF. The CDR3 DNA follows: TGTGCCAGCAGTTGGCTCCCCACAGATACGCAGTATTTT.

This clonotype was seen ten or more times. The J gene is TRBJ1-1, the V gene TRBV3-1; D gene unclear. V lost 0 bases and J 5 bases, leaving 10 bases between the germline ends. Germline CDR1 is LGHDT and CDR2 is YNNKEL (reference sequence). The length of the CDR3 is 14 residues. CDR3 in amino acids: CASSQDLRATEAFF. CDR3 nucleotide sequence: TGTGCCAGCAGCCAAGATCTAAGGGCAACTGAAGCTTTCTTT.

This clonotype was detected many times. The chain recombines TRBV5-6 with TRBJ1-1; D gene unclear. Between the trimmed V and J ends, which lost 1 base and 1 base, there was a span of 5 bases. This CDR3 has 13 residues. CDR1 SGHDT and CDR2 YYEEEE come from the germline V gene. Written as DNA, the CDR3 is TGTGCCAGCAGCTTGCGAAGGAACACTGAAGCTTTCTTT. As protein: CASSLRRNTEAFF.

V usage is TRBV20-1 and J usage is TRBJ2-1; D is ambiguous. The CDR3 totals 11 residues. The germline V gene encodes CDR1 DFQATT and CDR2 SNEGSKA (reference sequence). The germline V and J ends were trimmed by 2 bases and 10 bases, with 9 bases remaining between them. This CDR3 reads CSARNYGEQFF. In nucleotides, the CDR3 is TGCAGTGCTAGAAATTACGGGGAGCAGTTCTTC.

The chain is built from TRBV5-1 and TRBJ1-1; D gene uncertain. The V end was cut by 4 bases, the J end by 0 bases, with 7 bases between. Germline CDR1 reads SGHRS; CDR2 reads YFSETQ. The CDR3 extends over 13 amino acids. CDR3 sequence reads: CASSPDLNTEAFF. DNA for the CDR3: TGCGCCAGCAGCCCGGACTTGAACACTGAAGCTTTCTTT.